This TCR beta chain was obtained from a study of tissue T cells after allogeneic stem cell transplantation. A word on this clone: What it binds is not known. Gene names refer to mouse genes. The read finishes 1 residue shy of the CDR3 end, and the germline J gene is used to complete it.

CDR3 size: 12 residues. Germline V lookup: CDR1 LGHNA, CDR2 YNLKQL (reference sequence). The V and J ends lost 3 bases and 7 bases, in that order; junction bases with no gene match: 3. CDR3 sequences, V/J genes, frequencies and template counts came from survey-depth TCRbeta sequencing. Libraries were prepared by immunoSEQ multiplex PCR; TCRdb keeps only in-frame clonotypes and omits some of them. The repertoire holds just over 20,000 clones, with approximately 70% as singletons. Study results and limitations: TCR repertoires tracked anatomic similarity, regardless of disease or transplant status. Few T cell clones were shared across patients, but motif clusters showed tissue-specific shared signatures. In patients and mice, blood and spleen missed much of tissue repertoire.

The sequencing sample was made of blood. The chain carries TRBV5 and TRBJ2-7, with 7 bases lining up with TRBD1. The receptor comes from a female BALB/c mouse in good health. The MHC haplotype of this mouse line is H2-d. The covered CDR3 bases are TGTGCCAGCAGCCACCCAGGGGGAGAACAGTAC. Its protein is CASSHPGGEQY. The full CDR3 protein reads CASSHPGGEQYF.